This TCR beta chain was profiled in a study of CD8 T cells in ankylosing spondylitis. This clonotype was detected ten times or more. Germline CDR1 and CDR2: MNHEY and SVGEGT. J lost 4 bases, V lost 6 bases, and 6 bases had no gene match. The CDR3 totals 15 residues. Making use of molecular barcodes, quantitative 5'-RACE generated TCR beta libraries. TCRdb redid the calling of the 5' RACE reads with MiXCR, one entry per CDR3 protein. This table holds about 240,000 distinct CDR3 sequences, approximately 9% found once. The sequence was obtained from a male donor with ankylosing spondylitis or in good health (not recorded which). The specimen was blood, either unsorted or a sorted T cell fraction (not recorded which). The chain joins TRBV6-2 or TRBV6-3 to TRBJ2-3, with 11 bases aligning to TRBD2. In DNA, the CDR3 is TGTGCCAGCAGCCGAACTAGCGGGGGTTCAGATACGCAGTATTTT. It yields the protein CASSRTSGGSDTQYF.